The next 20 T cell receptor beta chains were all read from a single sample in a study of blood T cell repertoires in COVID-19. Produced via immunoSEQ multiplex PCR; TCRdb's table is partial and in-frame only. The sample contains roughly 260,000 clones, 87% of which appear only once. Sequencing was carried out using PBMCs or T cells enriched from blood (not recorded which). Receptors were obtained from a woman aged 30 to 39 with acute COVID-19.

The CDR3 protein is CASGDRGAEAFF. CDR3 in DNA: TGCGCCAGCGGGGACAGGGGGGCTGAAGCTTTCTTT. This chain links TRBV10-1 with TRBJ1-1; 11 bases align to TRBD1. Germline V gene sequence: CDR1 WNHNN, CDR2 SYGVQD (reference sequence). This CDR3 contains 12 residues. Trimming at V came to 8 bases and at J to 6 bases, leaving 2 bases not matched to a gene.

The V gene is TRBV3-1 (or the pseudogene TRBV3-2), the J gene TRBJ1-3; D might be TRBD1 (6 bases). CDR1 and CDR2 (germline): LGHDT, YNNKEL (reference sequence). CDR3 length: 15 residues. The V and J ends lost 1 base and 2 bases respectively, with 9 bases between them. The CDR3 sequence is CASSQGTDPGNTIYF. The CDR3 region has the DNA TGTGCCAGCAGCCAAGGGACAGACCCTGGAAACACCATATATTTT.

This chain links TRBV7-8 with TRBJ2-3; TRBD2 might be the D (6 bases). V lost 1 base to trimming and J lost 1 base, with 15 bases between them. This CDR3 has 17 residues. Germline values: CDR1 SGHVS, CDR2 FQNEAQ. CDR3 sequence: CASSLGRGTGGTDTQYF. CDR3 nucleotide sequence: TGTGCCAGCAGCTTAGGGAGGGGTACAGGAGGCACAGATACGCAGTATTTT. The full variable domain, rest sourced from reference TRBV7-8 and TRBJ2-3, is GAGVSQSPRYKVAKRGQDVALRCDPISGHVSLFWYQQALGQGPEFLTYFQNEAQLDKSGLPSDRFFAERPEGSVSTLKIQRTQQEDSAVYLCASSLGRGTGGTDTQYFGPGTRLTVL.

V usage is TRBV13 and J usage is TRBJ2-1; 10 nucleotides agree with TRBD1. The CDR3 consists of 15 residues. Trimming cost V 4 bases and J 10 bases; bases outside gene matches: 10. Germline V gives CDR1 PRHDT, CDR2 FYEKMQ (reference sequence). As DNA, the CDR3 is TGTGCCAGCAGCTCAGTCCCGGGACAGGGGACGGAGCAGTTCTTC. Its protein product is CASSSVPGQGTEQFF.

This chain links TRBV9 with TRBJ2-5; 7 bases agree with TRBD1. CDR3 length equals 14 residues. V shed 0 bases, J shed 4 bases, and the junction held 3 bases outside the gene matches. The germline V gene has CDR1 SGDLS and CDR2 YYNGEE. The CDR3 sequence is CASSVGGQTETQYF. The CDR3 DNA is TGTGCCAGCAGCGTAGGGGGACAGACAGAGACCCAGTACTTC.

This clone was seen a few times. The chain couples TRBV27 to TRBJ1-2, with a possible D match to TRBD1 (6 bases). Per germline, CDR1 MNHEY and CDR2 SMNVEV (reference sequence). V dropped 4 bases and J dropped 8 bases, with 29 bases sitting between them. The CDR3 loop spans 18 amino acids. The CDR3 coding sequence is TGTGCCAGCAGTTCAGCACCACACCTCCCTCAGGGGTCGAAAGGCTACACCTTC. Translated, it gives CASSSAPHLPQGSKGYTF.

The chain recombines TRBV3-1 (or the pseudogene TRBV3-2) with TRBJ1-1; tentatively, D is TRBD1 (6 bases). The CDR3 contains 14 residues. Germline V gene lookup returns CDR1 LGHDT and CDR2 YNNKEL (reference sequence). Trimming pared 7 bases from V and 0 bases from J, leaving 12 bases between. This CDR3 reads CASTKGELNTEAFF. In nucleotides, the CDR3 is TGTGCCAGCACCAAGGGGGAATTGAACACTGAAGCTTTCTTT.

The CDR3, as DNA: TGTGCCAGCAGCGTTTATCCAGGGCAGATTAACTATGGCTACACCTTC. Its translation is CASSVYPGQINYGYTF. This chain joins TRBV9 and TRBJ1-2; possible D gene TRBD1, 5 bases. The CDR3 is 16 amino acids. Deletions cut 2 bases from V and 1 base from J, with 15 bases between. Germline V lookup: CDR1 SGDLS, CDR2 YYNGEE.

V gene TRBV3-1 (or the pseudogene TRBV3-2) combines with J gene TRBJ2-5, with TRBD2 identical over 13 bases. The CDR3 has 16 residues. Per germline, CDR1 LGHDT and CDR2 YNNKEL (reference sequence). J gave up 9 bases and V 4 bases, and 11 bases lay outside the gene matches. Here the CDR3 DNA reads TGTGCCAGCAGCCTAACTAGCGGGAGGGCCTCCGCGCCCCAGTACTTC. Translated, it gives CASSLTSGRASAPQYF.

This chain uses TRBV28 with TRBJ1-2, with TRBD1 as a possible D gene (6 bases). The V end was cut by 8 bases, the J end by 5 bases, with 12 bases between. CDR1 and CDR2 from the germline V gene are MDHEN and SYDVKM. There are 12 residues in the CDR3. The CDR3 nucleotides read TGTGCCAGCGATCAGGGGTATTATGGCTACACCTTC. This gives the protein CASDQGYYGYTF.

V and J are TRBV24-1 and TRBJ1-5; weak D call: TRBD1 (6 bases). V was trimmed by 1 base and J by 7 bases, leaving 7 bases between them. CDR3 size: 13 residues. The germline gives CDR1 KGHDR, CDR2 SFDVKD. The CDR3 sequence: CATSDFRGQPQHF. The CDR3 DNA sequence: TGTGCCACCAGTGATTTCAGGGGACAGCCCCAGCATTTT.

This clone was counted once. The chain couples TRBV7-9 to TRBJ1-2; D gene unclear. The germline V gene has CDR1 SEHNR and CDR2 FQNEAQ (reference sequence). V was cut by 7 bases and J by 1 base, with 16 bases left in between. This CDR3 region has 15 residues. The CDR3 bases are TGTGCCAGCACCGCGGGTTTGGCCATTAACTATGGCTACACCTTC. This translates into CASTAGLAINYGYTF.

This rearrangement joins TRBV28 to TRBJ2-5; D is unresolved. The germline V and J ends were trimmed by 4 bases and 1 base, with 13 bases remaining between them. Looked up from germline, CDR1 is MDHEN and CDR2 is SYDVKM. This CDR3 spans 15 amino acids. For the CDR3, the DNA is TGTGCCAGCAGTTCGACTCTCTTAACCCAAGAGACCCAGTACTTC. Translation: CASSSTLLTQETQYF.

The chain links TRBV6-2 or TRBV6-3 to TRBJ2-7, with 9 bases lining up with TRBD2. The ends lost 4 bases at V and 2 bases at J; junction bases unmatched: 6. The length of the CDR3 is 15 residues. Per the germline V gene, CDR1 is MNHEY and CDR2 is SVGEGT. The CDR3 sequence: CASSSFSGGAYEQYF. The CDR3 nucleotides are TGTGCCAGCAGTTCGTTTAGCGGGGGAGCCTACGAGCAGTACTTC.

This clone was counted a single time. The chain combines TRBV4-1 with TRBJ1-5, with TRBD1 identical over 8 bases. The CDR3 extends over 17 amino acids. Germline V lookup: CDR1 MGHRA, CDR2 YSYEKL. Trimming removed 0 bases from V and 3 bases from J; junction bases left unmatched: 7. CDR3 bases: TGCGCCAGCAGCCAAGATCAGGGACAGGCATACAATCAGCCCCAGCATTTT. Protein: CASSQDQGQAYNQPQHF.

The V and J genes are TRBV27 and TRBJ2-3; 9 bases are a match to TRBD1. The germline V gene has CDR1 MNHEY and CDR2 SMNVEV (reference sequence). The ends lost 5 bases at V and 8 bases at J; junction bases unmatched: 5. There are 13 residues in the CDR3. CDR3 sequence (DNA): TGTGCCAGCAGTCGGGACAGGGCGGGTACGCAGTATTTT. It encodes CASSRDRAGTQYF.

The chain uses TRBV19 and TRBJ1-2, with TRBD1 as a possible D gene (6 bases). Trimming cost V 5 bases and J 8 bases, with 12 bases left between them. Germline V gene data show CDR1 as LNHDA and CDR2 as SQIVND (reference sequence). This CDR3 is built from 12 residues. CDR3 in DNA: TGTGCCAGTAGTCCAGGGGTTGGGGGCTACACCTTC. Protein: CASSPGVGGYTF.

The chain carries TRBV12-5 and TRBJ2-1; D possibly corresponds to TRBD2 (6 bases). The length of the CDR3 is 17 residues. Germline CDR1 LGHNT, CDR2 FRNRAP. With 4 bases removed from V and 0 bases from J, the gap between germline ends came to 16 bases. The CDR3 DNA reads as TGTGCTAGTGGTTCCCGAATAGCGACTAGCTCCTACAATGAGCAGTTCTTC. This sequence encodes CASGSRIATSSYNEQFF.

This sequence joins TRBV6-2 or TRBV6-3 and TRBJ1-5; D remains unclear. V was cut by 5 bases and J by 6 bases, with 14 bases left in between. The CDR3 loop spans 14 amino acids. Germline CDR1 and CDR2: MNHEY and SVGEGT. The CDR3 protein is CASSRGYSTQPQHF. DNA for the CDR3: TGTGCCAGCAGTCGCGGCTATTCGACTCAGCCCCAGCATTTT.

The chain combines TRBV29-1 with TRBJ2-7; a weak D match, TRBD1 (5 bases). V was trimmed by 5 bases and J by 1 base, leaving 9 bases between them. This CDR3 has 12 residues. CDR1 SQVTM and CDR2 ANQGSEA come from the germline V gene. In DNA form, the CDR3 reads TGCAGCGTTCAGACAGTTTCCTACGAGCAGTACTTC. This encodes CSVQTVSYEQYF.